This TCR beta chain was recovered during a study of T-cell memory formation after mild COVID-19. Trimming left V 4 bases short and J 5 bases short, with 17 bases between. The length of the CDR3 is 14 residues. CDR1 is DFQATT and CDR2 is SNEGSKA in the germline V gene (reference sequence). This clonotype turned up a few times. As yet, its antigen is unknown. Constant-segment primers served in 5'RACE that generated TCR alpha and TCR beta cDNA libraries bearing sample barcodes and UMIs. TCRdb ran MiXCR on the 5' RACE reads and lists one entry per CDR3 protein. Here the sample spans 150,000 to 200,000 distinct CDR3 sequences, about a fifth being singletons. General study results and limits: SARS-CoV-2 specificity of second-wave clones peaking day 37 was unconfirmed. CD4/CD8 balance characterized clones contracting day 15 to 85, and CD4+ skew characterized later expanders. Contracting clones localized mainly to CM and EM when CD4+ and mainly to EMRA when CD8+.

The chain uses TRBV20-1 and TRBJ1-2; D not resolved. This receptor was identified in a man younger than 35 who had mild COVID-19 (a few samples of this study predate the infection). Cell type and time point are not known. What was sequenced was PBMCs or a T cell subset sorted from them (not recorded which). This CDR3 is CSAIPGSPRYGYTF. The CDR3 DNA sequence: TGCAGTGCTATACCGGGATCCCCCCGGTATGGCTACACCTTC.